In this sample, the clone carrying this T cell receptor (beta chain) turned up once. These data originate in a study of blood T cell repertoires in COVID-19. J was trimmed by 7 bases and V by 3 bases; bases with no gene match: 8. The CDR3 is made up of 14 amino acids. Germline V gene lookup returns CDR1 LNHDA and CDR2 SQIVND (reference sequence). In the original analysis: Amplification from reference gene primers served as the basis for estimated nucleated cell counts. Measured with immunoSEQ multiplex PCR; TCRdb has only the in-frame clones, and not every one. V and J calls and clone size are those listed in that table; D and trimming were worked out from the DNA. The sample lists roughly 350,000 clones, approximately 89% occurring once.

This clonotype was sampled from a woman aged 18 to 35 who had recovered from COVID-19. The V gene is TRBV19, the J gene TRBJ2-5, with 7 bases identical to TRBD2. Sequencing was done on a sample of peripheral blood. The CDR3 nucleotides read TGTGCCAGTAGTATTGGGCGGGAGATTGGGACCCAGTACTTC. This encodes CASSIGREIGTQYF.